Listed below are T cell receptor beta chains from one sample, sequenced in a study of Graves' ophthalmopathy and Graves' hyperthyroidism. MiXCR, applied by TCRdb to the multiplex PCR reads, yields one record per CDR3 protein. The repertoire consists of 260,000 or so distinct CDR3 sequences, with around 50% occurring once and the leading ten covering around 43%. The sample comprised peripheral blood. The receptor source for this set is an adult man with Graves' ophthalmopathy. CDR3s include the opening cysteine and the closing phenylalanine or tryptophan. The D gene is left open where the match is weak. Clone size, where shown, is once, few, many, or a class for clones that have expanded.

D gene: NA
J gene: TRBJ1-5
V gene: TRBV20-1
clone size: NA
CDR3 protein: CSATRGNQPQHF
CDR3 DNA: TGCAGTGCCACGCGGGGCAATCAGCCCCAGCATTTT

D gene: TRBD1
J gene: TRBJ1-1
V gene: TRBV2
clone size: once
CDR3 protein: CASSSPLGTGAVTEAFF
CDR3 DNA: TGTGCCAGCAGTTCGCCCCTCGGGACAGGGGCGGTCACTGAAGCTTTCTTT

D gene: NA
J gene: TRBJ1-1
V gene: TRBV5-1
clone size: NA
CDR3 protein: CASSLGADIVEAFF
CDR3 DNA: TGCGCCAGCAGCTTGGGGGCCGATATCGTTGAAGCTTTCTTT

D gene: NA
J gene: TRBJ2-1
V gene: TRBV4-2
clone size: NA
CDR3 protein: CASSSGDSFYNEQFF
CDR3 DNA: TGTGCCAGCAGTTCCGGGGACTCCTTCTACAATGAGCAGTTCTTC

D gene: NA
J gene: TRBJ1-2
V gene: TRBV10-3
clone size: many
CDR3 protein: CAISESGRNYGYTF
CDR3 DNA: TGTGCCATCAGTGAGTCGGGACGGAACTATGGCTACACCTTC

D gene: NA
J gene: TRBJ1-6
V gene: TRBV20-1
clone size: NA
CDR3 protein: CSASRAPNSPLHF
CDR3 DNA: TGCAGTGCTAGCCGCGCACCGAATTCACCCCTCCACTTT

D gene: NA
J gene: TRBJ1-2
V gene: TRBV6-1
clone size: few
CDR3 protein: CASRDGGQGDYGYTF
CDR3 DNA: TGTGCCAGCAGGGATGGAGGACAAGGGGACTATGGCTACACCTTC

D gene: NA
J gene: TRBJ2-5
V gene: TRBV7-3
clone size: NA
CDR3 protein: CASSSRAGLQETQYF
CDR3 DNA: TGTGCCAGCAGCTCCAGGGCGGGCCTCCAAGAGACCCAGTACTTC

D gene: TRBD2
J gene: TRBJ2-7
V gene: TRBV10-3
clone size: few
CDR3 protein: CAISELRTSGGLSYEQYF
CDR3 DNA: TGTGCCATCAGTGAGTTAAGGACTAGCGGGGGCCTCTCCTACGAGCAGTACTTC

D gene: NA
J gene: TRBJ2-7
V gene: TRBV29-1
clone size: NA
CDR3 protein: CSVEDQQGGRYEQYF
CDR3 DNA: TGCAGCGTTGAAGATCAACAGGGAGGGCGGTACGAGCAGTACTTC

D gene: NA
J gene: TRBJ1-2
V gene: TRBV10-3
clone size: few
CDR3 protein: CAISEALIYGYTF
CDR3 DNA: TGTGCCATCAGTGAAGCCCTCATCTATGGCTACACCTTC

D gene: NA
J gene: TRBJ2-7
V gene: TRBV20-1
clone size: NA
CDR3 protein: CSASTRAAYEQYF
CDR3 DNA: TGCAGTGCTAGTACCAGGGCCGCCTACGAGCAGTACTTC

D gene: NA
J gene: TRBJ1-1
V gene: TRBV19
clone size: few
CDR3 protein: CASSNPAGSSEAFF
CDR3 DNA: TGTGCCAGTAGCAACCCCGCTGGGTCCTCTGAAGCTTTCTTT

D gene: TRBD2
J gene: TRBJ2-7
V gene: TRBV5-8
clone size: NA
CDR3 protein: CASSLAGPFYEQYF
CDR3 DNA: TGTGCCAGCAGCTTAGCGGGGCCGTTCTACGAGCAGTACTTC

D gene: TRBD1
J gene: TRBJ2-2
V gene: TRBV24-1
clone size: NA
CDR3 protein: CATSDDGTGGLWTGELFF
CDR3 DNA: TGTGCCACCAGTGACGATGGGACAGGGGGTTTGTGGACCGGGGAGCTGTTTTTT

D gene: NA
J gene: TRBJ1-5
V gene: TRBV19
clone size: NA
CDR3 protein: CASAQEGGSLVAQHF
CDR3 DNA: TGTGCCAGTGCACAGGAAGGGGGATCCTTAGTGGCCCAGCATTTT

D gene: NA
J gene: TRBJ2-5
V gene: TRBV20-1
clone size: few
CDR3 protein: CSARMERELETQYF
CDR3 DNA: TGCAGTGCTAGAATGGAAAGGGAATTAGAGACCCAGTACTTC

D gene: NA
J gene: TRBJ2-7
V gene: TRBV29-1
clone size: NA
CDR3 protein: CSVGAGSRRGEQYF
CDR3 DNA: TGCAGCGTTGGGGCGGGCTCTCGGCGTGGCGAGCAGTACTTC

D gene: TRBD1
J gene: TRBJ2-3
V gene: TRBV29-1
clone size: NA
CDR3 protein: CSVALGQGAADTQYF
CDR3 DNA: TGCAGCGTCGCCCTGGGACAGGGGGCCGCAGATACGCAGTATTTT

D gene: TRBD1
J gene: TRBJ1-1
V gene: TRBV5-5
clone size: NA
CDR3 protein: CASSRGRWGNTEAFF
CDR3 DNA: TGTGCCAGCAGCAGGGGGCGATGGGGAAACACTGAAGCTTTCTTT

D gene: NA
J gene: TRBJ1-5
V gene: TRBV10-3
clone size: NA
CDR3 protein: CASSSESGQPQHF
CDR3 DNA: TGTGCCAGTAGTAGCGAAAGCGGCCAACCCCAGCATTTT

D gene: TRBD1
J gene: TRBJ1-5
V gene: TRBV7-6
clone size: once
CDR3 protein: CASSPDRAGNQPQHF
CDR3 DNA: TGTGCCAGCAGTCCCGACAGGGCGGGCAATCAGCCCCAGCATTTT

D gene: NA
J gene: TRBJ2-7
V gene: TRBV7-8
clone size: NA
CDR3 protein: CASSPVDSSLYEQYF
CDR3 DNA: TGCGCCAGCAGCCCAGTCGATAGTAGTCTCTACGAGCAGTACTTC

D gene: TRBD1
J gene: TRBJ2-7
V gene: TRBV2
clone size: few
CDR3 protein: CASGDRGHEQYF
CDR3 DNA: TGTGCCAGCGGGGACAGGGGACACGAGCAGTACTTC

D gene: NA
J gene: TRBJ1-5
V gene: TRBV12-3/TRBV12-4
clone size: many
CDR3 protein: CASSLFRDSNQPQHF
CDR3 DNA: TGTGCCAGCAGTTTATTCCGGGACTCCAATCAGCCCCAGCATTTT

D gene: NA
J gene: TRBJ1-1
V gene: TRBV11-1
clone size: NA
CDR3 protein: CASSFTSTRNTEAFF
CDR3 DNA: TGTGCCAGCAGCTTCACCTCGACACGGAACACTGAAGCTTTCTTT

D gene: NA
J gene: TRBJ2-2
V gene: TRBV5-1
clone size: NA
CDR3 protein: CASSRTQANTGELFF
CDR3 DNA: TGCGCCAGCAGCCGTACACAGGCGAACACCGGGGAGCTGTTTTTT

D gene: NA
J gene: TRBJ2-7
V gene: TRBV3-1
clone size: NA
CDR3 protein: CASSHGQSGYEQYF
CDR3 DNA: TGTGCCAGCAGCCATGGGCAGTCGGGATACGAGCAGTACTTC

D gene: NA
J gene: TRBJ2-2
V gene: TRBV5-8
clone size: NA
CDR3 protein: CASSFGQGGTGELFF
CDR3 DNA: TGTGCCAGCAGCTTCGGACAGGGAGGGACCGGGGAGCTGTTTTTT

D gene: NA
J gene: TRBJ2-6
V gene: TRBV4-1
clone size: NA
CDR3 protein: CASSQERAGANVLTF
CDR3 DNA: TGCGCCAGCAGCCAAGAGCGGGCCGGGGCCAACGTCCTGACTTTC

D gene: TRBD1
J gene: TRBJ1-2
V gene: TRBV20-1
clone size: NA
CDR3 protein: CSARQGASYGYTF
CDR3 DNA: TGCAGTGCTAGGCAGGGGGCCTCCTATGGCTACACCTTC

D gene: NA
J gene: TRBJ1-4
V gene: TRBV2
clone size: NA
CDR3 protein: CASSLSGGLREKLFF
CDR3 DNA: TGTGCCAGCAGTTTATCGGGGGGGCTTAGGGAAAAACTGTTTTTT

D gene: TRBD2
J gene: TRBJ2-7
V gene: TRBV7-9
clone size: few
CDR3 protein: CASSLLGGLGTDEQYF
CDR3 DNA: TGTGCCAGCAGCTTATTAGGGGGACTAGGGACCGACGAGCAGTACTTC

D gene: NA
J gene: TRBJ2-5
V gene: TRBV2
clone size: few
CDR3 protein: CASSEGGAPPGETQYF
CDR3 DNA: TGTGCCAGCAGTGAAGGGGGAGCTCCCCCCGGTGAGACCCAGTACTTC

D gene: NA
J gene: TRBJ1-1
V gene: TRBV7-9
clone size: NA
CDR3 protein: CASSLGVMNTEAFF
CDR3 DNA: TGTGCCAGCAGCTTAGGGGTTATGAACACTGAAGCTTTCTTT

D gene: NA
J gene: TRBJ2-5
V gene: TRBV6-6
clone size: few
CDR3 protein: CASSARGQSETQYF
CDR3 DNA: TGTGCCAGCAGTGCCAGAGGACAGTCAGAGACCCAGTACTTC

D gene: TRBD1
J gene: TRBJ1-5
V gene: TRBV14
clone size: NA
CDR3 protein: CASSADRGNFSNQPQHF
CDR3 DNA: TGTGCCAGCAGTGCGGACAGGGGGAACTTTAGCAATCAGCCCCAGCATTTT

D gene: TRBD1
J gene: TRBJ2-7
V gene: TRBV14
clone size: NA
CDR3 protein: CASSQATGGEQYF
CDR3 DNA: TGTGCCAGCAGCCAAGCGACAGGGGGCGAGCAGTACTTC

D gene: NA
J gene: TRBJ1-5
V gene: TRBV20-1
clone size: NA
CDR3 protein: CSATPRGSQPQHF
CDR3 DNA: TGCAGTGCTACCCCTCGGGGGTCTCAGCCCCAGCATTTT

D gene: TRBD2
J gene: TRBJ2-3
V gene: TRBV29-1
clone size: NA
CDR3 protein: CSVVSSGGSDTQYF
CDR3 DNA: TGCAGCGTTGTGTCGAGCGGGGGGTCAGATACGCAGTATTTT

D gene: NA
J gene: TRBJ2-5
V gene: TRBV7-2
clone size: NA
CDR3 protein: CASSFNRGTQYF
CDR3 DNA: TGTGCCAGCAGCTTTAACCGTGGGACCCAGTACTTC

D gene: NA
J gene: TRBJ1-2
V gene: TRBV30
clone size: NA
CDR3 protein: CAWRVDSYGYTF
CDR3 DNA: TGTGCCTGGAGGGTAGACAGCTATGGCTACACCTTC

D gene: NA
J gene: TRBJ1-1
V gene: TRBV9
clone size: NA
CDR3 protein: CASSGGFKDTEAFF
CDR3 DNA: TGTGCCAGCAGCGGAGGATTCAAGGACACTGAAGCTTTCTTT

D gene: TRBD2
J gene: TRBJ2-2
V gene: TRBV10-3
clone size: NA
CDR3 protein: CASSRSVGTAGGGDRSIELFF
CDR3 DNA: TGTGCCAGCAGTAGAAGCGTAGGGACGGCGGGAGGAGGGGACCGTTCCATAGAGCTGTTTTTT

D gene: NA
J gene: TRBJ2-2
V gene: TRBV7-2
clone size: NA
CDR3 protein: CASSLVAGGELFF
CDR3 DNA: TGTGCCAGCAGCTTAGTGGCGGGAGGGGAGCTGTTTTTT

D gene: NA
J gene: TRBJ1-3
V gene: TRBV7-9
clone size: many
CDR3 protein: CASSSQGNTIYF
CDR3 DNA: TGTGCCAGCAGCTCGCAAGGAAACACCATATATTTT

D gene: NA
J gene: TRBJ2-2
V gene: TRBV2
clone size: NA
CDR3 protein: CASLASDTMGGELFF
CDR3 DNA: TGTGCCAGCCTCGCCTCAGACACCATGGGCGGGGAGCTGTTTTTT

D gene: NA
J gene: TRBJ2-2
V gene: TRBV29-1
clone size: few
CDR3 protein: CSVEEGTATGELFF
CDR3 DNA: TGCAGCGTTGAAGAAGGGACGGCCACCGGGGAGCTGTTTTTT

D gene: TRBD1
J gene: TRBJ2-7
V gene: TRBV9
clone size: NA
CDR3 protein: CASSRDSLYEQYF
CDR3 DNA: TGTGCCAGCAGCCGGGACAGCCTCTACGAGCAGTACTTC

D gene: TRBD1
J gene: TRBJ1-5
V gene: TRBV20-1
clone size: few
CDR3 protein: CSATTGALSNQPQHF
CDR3 DNA: TGCAGTGCGACAACAGGGGCGCTCAGCAATCAGCCCCAGCATTTT

D gene: NA
J gene: TRBJ1-6
V gene: TRBV7-9
clone size: NA
CDR3 protein: CASSLTGLHNSPPHF
CDR3 DNA: TGTGCCAGCAGCTTGACGGGACTGCATAATTCACCCCCCCACTTT

D gene: TRBD1
J gene: TRBJ2-5
V gene: TRBV7-3
clone size: few
CDR3 protein: CASSPEGQEIETQYF
CDR3 DNA: TGTGCCAGCAGCCCGGAGGGACAGGAGATCGAGACCCAGTACTTC

D gene: NA
J gene: TRBJ1-2
V gene: TRBV29-1
clone size: many
CDR3 protein: CSGRDTTNYGYTF
CDR3 DNA: TGCAGCGGCCGGGACACTACTAACTATGGCTACACCTTC

D gene: NA
J gene: TRBJ2-5
V gene: TRBV29-1
clone size: NA
CDR3 protein: CSSPSQVETQYF
CDR3 DNA: TGCAGCAGCCCGAGTCAGGTAGAGACCCAGTACTTC

D gene: NA
J gene: TRBJ2-7
V gene: TRBV5-1
clone size: few
CDR3 protein: CASSLIPGTPYEQYF
CDR3 DNA: TGCGCCAGCAGCTTGATCCCAGGGACCCCCTACGAGCAGTACTTC

D gene: NA
J gene: TRBJ1-4
V gene: TRBV7-2
clone size: few
CDR3 protein: CASSLRGAFNEKLFF
CDR3 DNA: TGTGCCAGCAGCCTAAGGGGGGCTTTTAATGAAAAACTGTTTTTT